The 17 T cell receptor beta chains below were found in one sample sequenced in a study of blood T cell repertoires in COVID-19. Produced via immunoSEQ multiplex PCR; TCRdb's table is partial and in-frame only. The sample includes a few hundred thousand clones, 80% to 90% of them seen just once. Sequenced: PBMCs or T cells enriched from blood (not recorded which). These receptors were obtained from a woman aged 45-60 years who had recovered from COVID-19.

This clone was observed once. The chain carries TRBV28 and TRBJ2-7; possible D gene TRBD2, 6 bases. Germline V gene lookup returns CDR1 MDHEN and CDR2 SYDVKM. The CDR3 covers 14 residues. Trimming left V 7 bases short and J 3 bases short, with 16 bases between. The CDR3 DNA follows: TGTGCCAGCACTAGAGGCGGGACCTTCTACGAGCAGTACTTC. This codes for CASTRGGTFYEQYF.

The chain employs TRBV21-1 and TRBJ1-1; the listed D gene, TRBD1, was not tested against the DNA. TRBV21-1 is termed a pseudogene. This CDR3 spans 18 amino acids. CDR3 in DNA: TGTGCCAGCAGCAAAGGGGACAGGGGTCCCGACAGGACGACTGAAGCTTTCTTT. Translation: CASSKGDRGPDRTTEAFF.

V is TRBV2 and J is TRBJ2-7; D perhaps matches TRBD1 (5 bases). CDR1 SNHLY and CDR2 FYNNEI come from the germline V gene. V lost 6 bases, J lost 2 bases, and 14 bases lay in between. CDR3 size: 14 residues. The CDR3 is CASRQQEIAYEQYF. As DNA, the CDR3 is TGTGCCAGCAGACAACAGGAAATTGCCTACGAGCAGTACTTC.

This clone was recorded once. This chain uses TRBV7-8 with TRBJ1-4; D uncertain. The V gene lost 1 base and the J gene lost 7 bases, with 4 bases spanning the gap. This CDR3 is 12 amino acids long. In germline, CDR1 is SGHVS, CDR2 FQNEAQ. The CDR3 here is CASSLVGEKLFF. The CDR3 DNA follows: TGTGCCAGCAGCTTAGTCGGTGAAAAACTGTTTTTT.

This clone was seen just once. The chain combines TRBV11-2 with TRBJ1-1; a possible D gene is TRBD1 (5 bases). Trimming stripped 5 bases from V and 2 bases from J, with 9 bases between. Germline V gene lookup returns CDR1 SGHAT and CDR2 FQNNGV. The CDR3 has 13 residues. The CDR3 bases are TGTGCCAGCAGCCAGGGATCCAACACTGAAGCTTTCTTT. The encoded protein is CASSQGSNTEAFF. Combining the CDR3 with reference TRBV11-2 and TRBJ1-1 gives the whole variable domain EAGVAQSPRYKIIEKRQSVAFWCNPISGHATLYWYQQILGQGPKLLIQFQNNGVVDDSQLPKDRFSAERLKGVDSTLKIQPAKLEDSAVYLCASSQGSNTEAFFGQGTRLTVV.

CDR3 DNA sequence: TGCGCCAGCAGTGATTATGTGGGGGGCGAGCAGTACTTC. It encodes CASSDYVGGEQYF. The V and J genes are TRBV10-1 and TRBJ2-7; D is perhaps TRBD2 (6 bases). Germline values: CDR1 WNHNN, CDR2 SYGVQD (reference sequence). V was clipped by 3 bases and J by 6 bases, with 12 bases between them. CDR3 size: 13 residues.

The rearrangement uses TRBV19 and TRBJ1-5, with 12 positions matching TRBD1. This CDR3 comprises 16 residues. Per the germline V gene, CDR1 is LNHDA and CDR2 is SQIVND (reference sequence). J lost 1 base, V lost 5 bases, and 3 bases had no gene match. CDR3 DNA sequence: TGTGCCAGTAGTGGGACAGGGGGCGGAAGCAATCAGCCCCAGCATTTT. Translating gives CASSGTGGGSNQPQHF.

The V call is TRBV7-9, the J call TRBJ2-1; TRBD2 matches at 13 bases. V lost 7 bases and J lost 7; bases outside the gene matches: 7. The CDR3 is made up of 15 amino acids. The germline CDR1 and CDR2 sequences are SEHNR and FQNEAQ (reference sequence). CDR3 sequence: CASTSGTSGKNEQFF. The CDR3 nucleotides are TGTGCCAGCACCTCCGGGACTAGCGGGAAAAATGAGCAGTTCTTC.

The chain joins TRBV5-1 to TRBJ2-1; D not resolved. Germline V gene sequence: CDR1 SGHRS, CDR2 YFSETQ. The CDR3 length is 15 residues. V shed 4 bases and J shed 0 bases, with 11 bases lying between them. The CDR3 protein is CASSPQYSSYNEQFF. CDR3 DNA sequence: TGCGCCAGCAGCCCCCAATACAGCTCCTACAATGAGCAGTTCTTC.

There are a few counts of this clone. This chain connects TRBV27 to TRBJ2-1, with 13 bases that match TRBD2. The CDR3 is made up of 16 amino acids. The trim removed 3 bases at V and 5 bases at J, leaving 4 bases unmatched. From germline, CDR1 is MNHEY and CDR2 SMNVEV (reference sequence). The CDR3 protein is CASSFLGTSGNNEQFF. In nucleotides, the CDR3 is TGTGCCAGCAGTTTTTTAGGGACTAGCGGGAACAATGAGCAGTTCTTC.

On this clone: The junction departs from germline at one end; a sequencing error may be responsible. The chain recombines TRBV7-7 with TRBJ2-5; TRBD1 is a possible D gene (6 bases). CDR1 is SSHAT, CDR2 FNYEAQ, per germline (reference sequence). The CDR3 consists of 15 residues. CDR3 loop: CASSLQQGVGETQYF. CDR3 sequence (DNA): TGTGCTAGCAGCTTACAACAGGGAGTAGGAGAGACCCAGTACTTC. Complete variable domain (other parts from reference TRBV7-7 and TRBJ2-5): GAGVSQSPRYKVTKRGQDVTLRCDPISSHATLYWYQQALGQGPEFLTYFNYEAQPDKSGLPSDRFSAERPEGSISTLTIQRTEQRDSAMYRCASSLQQGVGETQYFGPGTRLLVL.

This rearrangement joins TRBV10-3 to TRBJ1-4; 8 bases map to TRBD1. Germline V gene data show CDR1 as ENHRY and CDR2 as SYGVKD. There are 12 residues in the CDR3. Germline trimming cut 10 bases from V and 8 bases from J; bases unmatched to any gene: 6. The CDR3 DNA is TGTGCCACCGGACAGGGCGGCGAAAAACTGTTTTTT. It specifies CATGQGGEKLFF.

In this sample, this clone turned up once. The CDR3 loop reads CASSSDRAFEQFF. The CDR3 coding sequence is TGCGCCAGCAGCTCCGACAGGGCATTTGAGCAGTTCTTC. V and J are TRBV5-1 and TRBJ2-1; 7 bases line up with TRBD1. The germline gives CDR1 SGHRS, CDR2 YFSETQ. The CDR3 runs 13 residues. After removal of 3 bases from V and 9 bases from J, the junction contained 6 bases not matched to a gene.

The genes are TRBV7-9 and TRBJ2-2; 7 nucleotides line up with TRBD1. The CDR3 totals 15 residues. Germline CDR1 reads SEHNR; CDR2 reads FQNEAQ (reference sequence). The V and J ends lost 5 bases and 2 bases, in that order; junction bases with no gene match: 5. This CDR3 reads CASSPQGPNTGELFF. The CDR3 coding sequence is TGTGCCAGCAGCCCACAGGGGCCCAACACCGGGGAGCTGTTTTTT.

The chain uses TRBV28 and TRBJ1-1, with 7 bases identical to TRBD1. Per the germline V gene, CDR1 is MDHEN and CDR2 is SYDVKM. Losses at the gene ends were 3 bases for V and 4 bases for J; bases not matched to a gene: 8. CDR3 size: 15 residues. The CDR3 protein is CASSFRRGRGTEAFF. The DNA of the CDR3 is TGTGCCAGCAGTTTTAGGAGGGGGCGAGGCACTGAAGCTTTCTTT.

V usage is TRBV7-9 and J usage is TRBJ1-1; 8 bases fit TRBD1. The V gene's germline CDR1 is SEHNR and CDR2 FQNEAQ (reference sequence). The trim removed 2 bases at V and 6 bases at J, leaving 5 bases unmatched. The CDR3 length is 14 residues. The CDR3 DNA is TGTGCCAGCAGCTTATGGACAGGGCGAGCTGAAGCTTTCTTT. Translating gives CASSLWTGRAEAFF.

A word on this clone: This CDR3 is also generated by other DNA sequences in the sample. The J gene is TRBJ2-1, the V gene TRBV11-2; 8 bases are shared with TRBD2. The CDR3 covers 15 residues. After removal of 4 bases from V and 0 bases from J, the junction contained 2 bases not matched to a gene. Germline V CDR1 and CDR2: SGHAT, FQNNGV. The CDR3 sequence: CASSSSGSSYNEQFF. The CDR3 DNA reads TGTGCCAGCAGCTCGAGCGGGAGCTCCTACAATGAGCAGTTCTTC. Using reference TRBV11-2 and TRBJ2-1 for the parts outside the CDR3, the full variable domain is EAGVAQSPRYKIIEKRQSVAFWCNPISGHATLYWYQQILGQGPKLLIQFQNNGVVDDSQLPKDRFSAERLKGVDSTLKIQPAKLEDSAVYLCASSSSGSSYNEQFFGPGTRLTVL.